Below, 14 T cell receptor beta chains from the same sample are listed, as sequenced in a study of blood T cell repertoires in COVID-19. Data came from immunoSEQ multiplex PCR; TCRdb stores just in-frame clones and leaves some out. The table lists fewer than 130,000 clones, around 80% of them singletons. The sample taken for sequencing was peripheral blood. These receptors originate from a woman aged 80 or older with acute or convalescent COVID-19.

The rearrangement links TRBV10-2 to TRBJ1-6, with D possibly being TRBD1 (6 bases). Trimming shortened V by 3 bases and J by 13 bases, and 19 bases separated the two germline ends. From germline, CDR1 is WSHSY and CDR2 SAAADI. There are 15 residues in the CDR3. DNA of the CDR3: TGCGCCAGCAGTGATCGGGGGGCGGAAGGTTCGCCCCTCCACTTT. It yields the protein CASSDRGAEGSPLHF.

The chain recombines TRBV9 with TRBJ2-7; perhaps TRBD2 as D (5 bases). CDR1 and CDR2 (germline): SGDLS, YYNGEE. The V end lost 0 bases, the J end lost 2 bases, and 15 bases lay between the germline ends. This CDR3 spans 16 amino acids. The CDR3 spells CASSVADSAVPYEQYF. In nucleotides, the CDR3 is TGTGCCAGCAGCGTAGCAGACTCAGCGGTACCCTACGAGCAGTACTTC.

This rearrangement joins TRBV2 to TRBJ1-3, with 8 bases that match TRBD1. V gave up 8 bases and J gave up 0 bases; unmatched junction bases: 6. CDR1 is SNHLY, CDR2 FYNNEI, per germline. This CDR3 region has 15 residues. DNA of the CDR3: TGTGCCAGCGGGGACAGGTCTCGCTCTGGAAACACCATATATTTT. Its protein product is CASGDRSRSGNTIYF.

The chain joins TRBV2 to TRBJ2-6; a weak D match, TRBD1 (6 bases). CDR1 and CDR2 from the germline V gene are SNHLY and FYNNEI. Between the trimmed V and J ends, which lost 6 bases and 1 base, there was a span of 10 bases. The CDR3 is 15 amino acids. CDR3 sequence: CASSPRGSGANVLTF. For the CDR3, the DNA is TGTGCCAGCAGCCCAAGGGGGTCTGGGGCCAACGTCCTGACTTTC.

This clone was counted a few times. The V and J genes are TRBV9 and TRBJ2-7; D is uncertain. CDR1 and CDR2 from the germline V gene are SGDLS and YYNGEE. The CDR3 covers 15 residues. The V end was cut by 0 bases, the J end by 0 bases, with 10 bases between. CDR3 bases: TGTGCCAGCAGCGTAGCGGCCCAGGCCTCCTACGAGCAGTACTTC. This encodes CASSVAAQASYEQYF.

The rearrangement uses TRBV3-1 (or the pseudogene TRBV3-2) and TRBJ2-1, with 8 bases lining up with TRBD2. Germline V gene data show CDR1 as LGHDT and CDR2 as YNNKEL (reference sequence). The CDR3 consists of 15 residues. Trimming removed 1 base from V and 9 bases from J; junction bases left unmatched: 8. The CDR3, as DNA: TGTGCCAGCAGCCAAGTTATTAGCGGGAAGGGTGAGCAGTTCTTC. Protein: CASSQVISGKGEQFF.

This sequence joins TRBV5-1 and TRBJ1-3, with TRBD1 identical over 8 bases. V lost 7 bases and J lost 12; bases outside the gene matches: 9. This CDR3 comprises 12 residues. CDR1 SGHRS and CDR2 YFSETQ come from the germline V gene. As DNA, the CDR3 is TGCGCCAGCTACGCGGGGGACAGGCTCATATATTTT. The encoded protein is CASYAGDRLIYF.

This sequence joins TRBV10-3 and TRBJ2-5; TRBD2 matches 8 bases. CDR1 ENHRY and CDR2 SYGVKD come from the germline V gene. This CDR3 contains 13 residues. Losses at the gene ends were 11 bases for V and 5 bases for J; bases not matched to a gene: 10. The CDR3 is CACRASGRETQYF. The CDR3 region has the DNA TGTGCCTGCAGGGCTAGCGGGCGGGAGACCCAGTACTTC.

J is TRBJ2-3 and V is TRBV5-1, with D unresolved. The CDR3 consists of 12 residues. The germline V gene encodes CDR1 SGHRS and CDR2 YFSETQ. V was pared by 2 bases and J by 4 bases, with 5 bases between. CDR3 loop: CASSLYSDTQYF. The CDR3 nucleotides are TGCGCCAGCAGCTTATACTCAGATACGCAGTATTTT.

The rearrangement uses TRBV18 and TRBJ2-2, with 8 bases lining up with TRBD2. This CDR3 contains 16 residues. The V gene's germline CDR1 is KGHSH and CDR2 LQKENI. V dropped 6 bases and J dropped 3; count of bases not matched to a gene: 9. This CDR3 is CASSTDGTRDTGELFF. The CDR3 DNA reads as TGTGCCAGCTCCACCGACGGGACTAGAGACACCGGGGAGCTGTTTTTT.

This chain links TRBV18 with TRBJ2-3; TRBD1 might be the D (6 bases). Germline V CDR1 and CDR2: KGHSH, LQKENI. V lost 4 bases and J lost 3, with 11 bases in between. The CDR3 totals 14 residues. CDR3 DNA: TGTGCCAGCTCACGAAACGACAGGACAGATACGCAGTATTTT. Translating gives CASSRNDRTDTQYF.

V usage is TRBV7-2 and J usage is TRBJ2-3, with D tentatively TRBD2 (5 bases). CDR3 size: 18 residues. The V end lost 3 bases, the J end lost 2 bases, and 21 bases lay between the germline ends. Germline V gene lookup returns CDR1 SGHTA and CDR2 FQGNSA. CDR3 DNA sequence: TGTGCCAGCAGCTTTTCTGCCAGCGGAGGCTTCTTCACAGATACGCAGTATTTT. As protein: CASSFSASGGFFTDTQYF. The entire variable domain, with the rest obtained from reference TRBV7-2 and TRBJ2-3, is as follows: GAGVSQSPSNKVTEKGKDVELRCDPISGHTALYWYRQSLGQGLEFLIYFQGNSAPDKSGLPSDRFSAERTGGSVSTLTIQRTQQEDSAVYLCASSFSASGGFFTDTQYFGPGTRLTVL.

The rearrangement joins TRBV30 to TRBJ1-5; D not resolved. From germline, CDR1 is GTSNPN and CDR2 SVGIG (reference sequence). The CDR3 covers 13 residues. V lost 1 base and J lost 4, with 8 bases in between. CDR3 amino acids: CAWSAQANQPQHF. The DNA for the CDR3 is TGTGCCTGGAGTGCGCAGGCGAATCAGCCCCAGCATTTT.

This sequence joins TRBV6-6 and TRBJ2-3; tentative D call: TRBD2 (6 bases). There are 16 residues in the CDR3. CDR1 is MNHNY, CDR2 SVGAGI, per germline (reference sequence). V was cut by 2 bases and J by 2 bases, with 14 bases left in between. The CDR3 region has the DNA TGTGCCAGCAGTTACCGATCGCGGGACCACACAGATACGCAGTATTTT. Its translation is CASSYRSRDHTDTQYF.